Below are 3 T cell receptor beta chains sequenced from a single sample in a study of OX40 agonist ivuxolimab in advanced cancers. Measured with immunoSEQ multiplex PCR; TCRdb has only the in-frame clones, and not every one. This table has over 90,000 clones, 85% to 90% appearing once. Sequences were derived from CD4+ or CD8+ T cells sorted from blood, sampled in a trial of the OX40 agonist ivuxolimab. The receptors derive from an adult with an advanced solid tumor such as melanoma, head and neck, liver or kidney cancer.

The V gene is TRBV12-2, the J gene TRBJ1-6. TRBV12-2 is labeled a pseudogene. The CDR3 is 11 amino acids. The CDR3 region is CASRFNSPLHF. DNA of the CDR3: TGTGCAAGTCGCTTTAATTCACCCCTCCACTTT.

This chain joins TRBV6-1 and TRBJ1-3, with 7 bases matching TRBD1. From germline, CDR1 is MNHNS and CDR2 SASEGT. Trimming took 2 bases from V and 3 from J; bases not matched to a gene: 4. The CDR3 runs to 15 residues. CDR3 coding DNA: TGTGCCAGCAGTGAACAAGACAGGGTTGGAAACACCATATATTTT. Protein sequence: CASSEQDRVGNTIYF.

The J gene is TRBJ1-2, the V gene TRBV25-1; 8 nucleotides match TRBD1. The junction had 3 bases not matched to a gene; V was cut back by 8 bases and J by 4 bases. The CDR3 runs 12 residues. Germline V gene lookup returns CDR1 MGHDK and CDR2 SYGVNS. CDR3 DNA sequence: TGTGCCAGCTCTGACAGGGGCTATGGCTACACCTTC. This codes for CASSDRGYGYTF.